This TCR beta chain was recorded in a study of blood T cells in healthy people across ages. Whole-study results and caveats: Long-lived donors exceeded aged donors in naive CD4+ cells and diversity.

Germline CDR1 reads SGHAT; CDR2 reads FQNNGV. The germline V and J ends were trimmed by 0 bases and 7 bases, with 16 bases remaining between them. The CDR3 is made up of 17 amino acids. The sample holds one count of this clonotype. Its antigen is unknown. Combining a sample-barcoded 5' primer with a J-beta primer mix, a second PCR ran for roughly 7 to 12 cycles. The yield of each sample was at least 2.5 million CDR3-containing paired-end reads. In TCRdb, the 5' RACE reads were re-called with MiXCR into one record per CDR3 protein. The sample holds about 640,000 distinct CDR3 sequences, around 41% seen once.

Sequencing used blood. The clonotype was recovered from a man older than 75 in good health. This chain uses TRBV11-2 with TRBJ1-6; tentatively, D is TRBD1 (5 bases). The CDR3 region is CASSLDLSGRLNSPLHF. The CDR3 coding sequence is TGTGCCAGCAGCTTAGATCTTTCAGGGCGACTCAATTCACCCCTCCACTTT.